This entry lists 2 T cell receptor beta chains sequenced from one sample in a study of cytomegalovirus exposure and HLA in healthy donors. The PCR contained 60 Vbeta and 13 Jbeta primers. Only in-frame clones appear in the TCRdb table, and some are missing; sequencing was by immunoSEQ multiplex PCR. The table records under 200,000 clones, around 84% of them present only once. The sequenced sample was PBMCs. The receptors were sampled from a man aged 18 to 35 in good health and CMV-seronegative.

The V call is TRBV2, the J call TRBJ2-3, with 10 bases aligning to TRBD2. The CDR3 extends over 14 amino acids. V trimming: 10 bases; J trimming: 3 bases; junction bases outside the gene matches: 7. Per germline, CDR1 SNHLY and CDR2 FYNNEI. Here the CDR3 reads CANFRAGGTDTQYF. The DNA of the CDR3 is TGTGCCAACTTCAGAGCGGGGGGGACAGATACGCAGTATTTT.

The chain uses TRBV28 and TRBJ1-5; the match to TRBD1 covers 11 bases. Trimming cost V 4 bases and J 2 bases; bases outside gene matches: 10. This CDR3 has 18 residues. Germline V lookup: CDR1 MDHEN, CDR2 SYDVKM. The CDR3 coding sequence is TGTGCCAGCAGTTCGGGACAGGGGGGTTGGAGAGGCAATCAGCCCCAGCATTTT. Translation gives CASSSGQGGWRGNQPQHF.